This T cell receptor (beta chain) is drawn from a study of cytomegalovirus exposure and HLA in healthy donors. General observations from the study: Later on, an analysis found that several of the most significant clusters appeared to be linked to common viral pathogens, which included parvovirus B19.

As regards this clone: Its antigen remains unknown.

PCR amplification relied on 60 Vbeta primers (plus 13 Jbeta primers). This table comes from immunoSEQ multiplex PCR, and its TCRdb copy is limited to in-frame clones, with some not included. Among 85,000 to 130,000 clones, about 76% were seen once, and the ten largest hold roughly 6.5%. Each donor's status was that of a healthy bone marrow donor. The CDR3 runs 15 residues. V gave up 3 bases and J gave up 8 bases; unmatched junction bases: 9. The germline gives CDR1 SEHNR, CDR2 FQNEAQ (reference sequence). Material for sequencing was PBMCs. This TCR was sampled from a woman aged 45-65 years in good health and CMV-seropositive. V usage is TRBV7-9 and J usage is TRBJ2-1, with 8 bases aligning to TRBD2. The CDR3 sequence is CASSFLGGGFYEQFF. CDR3 DNA sequence: TGTGCCAGCAGCTTCCTCGGGGGGGGTTTTTATGAGCAGTTCTTC. The full variable domain, rest sourced from reference TRBV7-9 and TRBJ2-1, is DTGVSQNPRHKITKRGQNVTFRCDPISEHNRLYWYRQTLGQGPEFLTYFQNEAQLEKSRLLSDRFSAERPKGSFSTLEIQRTEQGDSAMYLCASSFLGGGFYEQFFGPGTRLTVL.